A selection of T cell receptor beta chains follows, all from one sample in a study of CD8 T cells in Susac syndrome. TCRdb analysed the immunoSEQ multiplex PCR reads with MiXCR anew, one entry per CDR3 protein. The data show 160,000 or so distinct CDR3 sequences, over 85% seen once. Sequenced input: CD4+ T cells from PBMCs. The source is a human donor in good health. The CDR3 runs from the conserved cysteine through the conserved F or W. D genes are given only for firm matches. Only some rows state a clone size, as once, few, many or a class for expanded clones.

V gene: TRBV29-1
J gene: TRBJ2-1
D gene: TRBD2
clone size: NA
CDR3 DNA: TGCAGCGCCCCGGGGGTAGCGGGGTCCGGCTCCTACAATGAGCAGTTCTTC
CDR3 protein: CSAPGVAGSGSYNEQFF

V gene: TRBV15
J gene: TRBJ2-3
D gene: NA
clone size: NA
CDR3 DNA: TGTGCCACCAGCAGAGGGTCAGATACGCAGTATTTT
CDR3 protein: CATSRGSDTQYF

V gene: TRBV27
J gene: TRBJ2-5
D gene: NA
clone size: NA
CDR3 DNA: TGTGCCAGCAGTTTATCGGGATCCCCTCAGGAGACCCAGTACTTC
CDR3 protein: CASSLSGSPQETQYF

V gene: TRBV5-6
J gene: TRBJ2-2
D gene: NA
clone size: NA
CDR3 DNA: TGTGCCAGCATGGGGGGAATCGGGGAGCTGTTTTTT
CDR3 protein: CASMGGIGELFF

V gene: TRBV5-1
J gene: TRBJ2-7
D gene: TRBD1
clone size: NA
CDR3 DNA: TGCGCCAGCAGCTTCGGGACAGGGGGTACCTACGAGCAGTACTTC
CDR3 protein: CASSFGTGGTYEQYF

V gene: TRBV6-5
J gene: TRBJ1-5
D gene: NA
clone size: once
CDR3 DNA: TGTGCCAGCAGTTATACAGCGACAGCTTATAGCAATCAGCCCCAGCATTTT
CDR3 protein: CASSYTATAYSNQPQHF

V gene: TRBV7-8
J gene: TRBJ2-2
D gene: TRBD2
clone size: NA
CDR3 DNA: TGTGCCAGCAGCCTGACTAGCGGGGGGGCCACCGGGGAGCTGTTTTTT
CDR3 protein: CASSLTSGGATGELFF

V gene: TRBV4-1
J gene: TRBJ2-3
D gene: TRBD2
clone size: NA
CDR3 DNA: TGCGCCAGCAGCCTTAATAGCGGGAGCACAGATACGCAGTATTTT
CDR3 protein: CASSLNSGSTDTQYF

V gene: TRBV7-3
J gene: TRBJ1-1
D gene: NA
clone size: NA
CDR3 DNA: TGTGCCAGCAGCTCGGAGGGGTGGGGAACTGAAGCTTTCTTT
CDR3 protein: CASSSEGWGTEAFF

V gene: TRBV23-1
J gene: TRBJ2-5
D gene: NA
clone size: NA
CDR3 DNA: TGCGCCAGCAGTCAATATTTGGGCGGGGATGCTGGCCAAGAGACCCAGTACTTC
CDR3 protein: CASSQYLGGDAGQETQYF

V gene: TRBV2
J gene: TRBJ2-3
D gene: NA
clone size: NA
CDR3 DNA: TGTGCCAGCAGGCGGATCACAGATACGCAGTATTTT
CDR3 protein: CASRRITDTQYF

V gene: TRBV12-3/TRBV12-4
J gene: TRBJ1-5
D gene: NA
clone size: NA
CDR3 DNA: TGTGCCAGCAGTTCCCTCTATCTAAATCAGCCCCAGCATTTT
CDR3 protein: CASSSLYLNQPQHF

V gene: TRBV2
J gene: TRBJ2-2
D gene: TRBD2
clone size: NA
CDR3 DNA: TGTGCCAGCAGTGATAGACCAGCGGGGGGGCCGGCCGGGGAGCTGTTTTTT
CDR3 protein: CASSDRPAGGPAGELFF

V gene: TRBV12-3/TRBV12-4
J gene: TRBJ1-3
D gene: NA
clone size: NA
CDR3 DNA: TGTGCCAGCGCCCGCGGGGCCTCCTCTGGAAACACCATATATTTT
CDR3 protein: CASARGASSGNTIYF

V gene: TRBV20-1
J gene: TRBJ1-2
D gene: NA
clone size: NA
CDR3 DNA: TGCAGTGCTAGAGTGGCCTATGGCTACACCTTC
CDR3 protein: CSARVAYGYTF

V gene: TRBV3-1
J gene: TRBJ2-5
D gene: TRBD2
clone size: NA
CDR3 DNA: TGTGCCAGCAGCGTGCGTGCCCGGCTAGCGGGGGGGATGGAGACCCAGTACTTC
CDR3 protein: CASSVRARLAGGMETQYF

V gene: TRBV5-1
J gene: TRBJ1-2
D gene: NA
clone size: NA
CDR3 DNA: TGCGCCAGCAGCTTGGACCAAGCGAGTGGCTACACCTTC
CDR3 protein: CASSLDQASGYTF

V gene: TRBV7-9
J gene: TRBJ1-5
D gene: TRBD1
clone size: NA
CDR3 DNA: TGTGCCAGCAGCCAGGGGGCCTCTTCAACATTCAATCAGCCCCAGCATTTT
CDR3 protein: CASSQGASSTFNQPQHF

V gene: TRBV20-1
J gene: TRBJ1-6
D gene: TRBD1
clone size: NA
CDR3 DNA: TGCAGTGCTAGAGACAGGGGGAATTCACCCCTCCACTTT
CDR3 protein: CSARDRGNSPLHF

V gene: TRBV6-5
J gene: TRBJ1-4
D gene: NA
clone size: NA
CDR3 DNA: TGTGCCAGCAGTTACCGGGTTTCTAATGAAAAACTGTTTTTT
CDR3 protein: CASSYRVSNEKLFF

V gene: TRBV5-1
J gene: TRBJ2-1
D gene: TRBD1
clone size: NA
CDR3 DNA: TGCGCCAGCAGCTTAGGGACAGGACCCTCCAATGAGCAGTTCTTC
CDR3 protein: CASSLGTGPSNEQFF

V gene: TRBV5-1
J gene: TRBJ2-7
D gene: NA
clone size: NA
CDR3 DNA: TGCGCCAGCAGCCCACAGAATGGGGCCAACGAGCAGTACTTC
CDR3 protein: CASSPQNGANEQYF

V gene: TRBV4-1
J gene: TRBJ2-1
D gene: TRBD2
clone size: NA
CDR3 DNA: TGCGCCAGCAGCCAAGATAGAGCTAGCGGTTCCTACAATGAGCAGTTCTTC
CDR3 protein: CASSQDRASGSYNEQFF

V gene: TRBV5-1
J gene: TRBJ1-1
D gene: NA
clone size: NA
CDR3 DNA: TGCGCCAGCAGCTTGGTTCGAGGACGGTCGAACACTGAAGCTTTCTTT
CDR3 protein: CASSLVRGRSNTEAFF

V gene: TRBV2
J gene: TRBJ1-1
D gene: NA
clone size: NA
CDR3 DNA: TGTGCCAGCAGTGGAGCCGTAAACGCTGAAGCTTTCTTT
CDR3 protein: CASSGAVNAEAFF

V gene: TRBV12-3/TRBV12-4
J gene: TRBJ1-6
D gene: NA
clone size: NA
CDR3 DNA: TGTGCCAGCAGTCCGTTCGGGCGGGATAATTCACCCCTCCACTTT
CDR3 protein: CASSPFGRDNSPLHF

V gene: TRBV7-9
J gene: TRBJ2-7
D gene: TRBD1
clone size: NA
CDR3 DNA: TGTGCCAGCAGCACATGGACAGGGTGGGAGCAGTACTTC
CDR3 protein: CASSTWTGWEQYF

V gene: TRBV18
J gene: TRBJ1-5
D gene: TRBD1
clone size: NA
CDR3 DNA: TGTGCCAGCTCACCAGGGACAGCAGGTAACAATCAGCCCCAGCATTTT
CDR3 protein: CASSPGTAGNNQPQHF

V gene: TRBV12-3/TRBV12-4
J gene: TRBJ2-1
D gene: TRBD2
clone size: NA
CDR3 DNA: TGTGCCAGCAGTTCTCGGACTAGCGGGGGGTCTGGTGAGCAGTTCTTC
CDR3 protein: CASSSRTSGGSGEQFF

V gene: TRBV7-9
J gene: TRBJ1-6
D gene: NA
clone size: NA
CDR3 DNA: TGTGCCAGCAGCTTACTCAGGGGAGGGTCACCCCTCCACTTT
CDR3 protein: CASSLLRGGSPLHF

V gene: TRBV9
J gene: TRBJ2-7
D gene: TRBD1
clone size: NA
CDR3 DNA: TGTGCCAGCAGCGTAGATGGGACAGGGGTTAACGAGCAGTACTTC
CDR3 protein: CASSVDGTGVNEQYF

V gene: TRBV20-1
J gene: TRBJ1-2
D gene: NA
clone size: NA
CDR3 DNA: TGCAGTGCTAATACACGGGGCCAGGGGGGCTACACCTTC
CDR3 protein: CSANTRGQGGYTF

V gene: TRBV2
J gene: TRBJ1-4
D gene: NA
clone size: NA
CDR3 DNA: TGTGCCAGCAGGAGGGTCATGGACCAGGGGAATGAAAAACTGTTTTTT
CDR3 protein: CASRRVMDQGNEKLFF

V gene: TRBV7-9
J gene: TRBJ1-3
D gene: NA
clone size: NA
CDR3 DNA: TGTGCCAGCAGCTTTTCGGGAGAACCTGGAAACACCATATATTTT
CDR3 protein: CASSFSGEPGNTIYF

V gene: TRBV29-1
J gene: TRBJ2-5
D gene: NA
clone size: NA
CDR3 DNA: TGCAGCGTTACAAGCGCCCAAGAGACCCAGTACTTC
CDR3 protein: CSVTSAQETQYF

V gene: TRBV2
J gene: TRBJ1-3
D gene: NA
clone size: NA
CDR3 DNA: TGTGCCAGCAGTGAACAGGGGATGCGCTCTGGAAACACCATATATTTT
CDR3 protein: CASSEQGMRSGNTIYF

V gene: TRBV12-3/TRBV12-4
J gene: TRBJ1-1
D gene: TRBD1
clone size: NA
CDR3 DNA: TGTGCCAGCACCCCTAGGACAGGGCGAGACACTGAAGCTTTCTTT
CDR3 protein: CASTPRTGRDTEAFF

V gene: TRBV6-1
J gene: TRBJ1-1
D gene: NA
clone size: once
CDR3 DNA: TGTGCCAGCAGTGAAGCTGAGGGTCGGACTGAAGCTTTCTTT
CDR3 protein: CASSEAEGRTEAFF

V gene: TRBV29-1
J gene: TRBJ2-5
D gene: TRBD1
clone size: NA
CDR3 DNA: TGCAGCGTTGATACAGGGGAAGAGACCCAGTACTTC
CDR3 protein: CSVDTGEETQYF

V gene: TRBV12-3/TRBV12-4
J gene: TRBJ2-4
D gene: TRBD1
clone size: NA
CDR3 DNA: TGTGCCAGCAGCCCTGACAGGGGCACGTACATTCAGTACTTC
CDR3 protein: CASSPDRGTYIQYF

V gene: TRBV29-1
J gene: TRBJ2-7
D gene: NA
clone size: few
CDR3 DNA: TGCAGCGTGTACAGGGTGGACACCTACGAGCAGTACTTC
CDR3 protein: CSVYRVDTYEQYF

V gene: TRBV29-1
J gene: TRBJ1-1
D gene: NA
clone size: NA
CDR3 DNA: TGCAGCGTTGAGAGGGGGGGATTTTTGGACACTGAAGCTTTCTTT
CDR3 protein: CSVERGGFLDTEAFF

V gene: TRBV3-1
J gene: TRBJ2-5
D gene: NA
clone size: NA
CDR3 DNA: TGTGCCAGCAGCTCCAGGGCTGCGGAGACCCAGTACTTC
CDR3 protein: CASSSRAAETQYF

V gene: TRBV9
J gene: TRBJ1-4
D gene: NA
clone size: NA
CDR3 DNA: TGTGCCAGCAGCGTAGGACAGATAACTAATGAAAAACTGTTTTTT
CDR3 protein: CASSVGQITNEKLFF

V gene: TRBV5-1
J gene: TRBJ2-5
D gene: NA
clone size: NA
CDR3 DNA: TGCGCCAGCAGCTTGGGGGCCTCCCAAGAGACCCAGTACTTC
CDR3 protein: CASSLGASQETQYF

V gene: TRBV6-6
J gene: TRBJ2-1
D gene: NA
clone size: NA
CDR3 DNA: TGTGCCAGCAGTTACTCGACCAGGGGCAATGAGCAGTTCTTC
CDR3 protein: CASSYSTRGNEQFF

V gene: TRBV30
J gene: TRBJ2-7
D gene: NA
clone size: NA
CDR3 DNA: TGTGCCTACGCTGGGGCCTCCTACGAGCAGTACTTC
CDR3 protein: CAYAGASYEQYF

V gene: TRBV20-1
J gene: TRBJ2-7
D gene: NA
clone size: NA
CDR3 DNA: TGCAGTGCTAGAGCTGACAGGGCGGGGGGTTTCTACGAGCAGTACTTC
CDR3 protein: CSARADRAGGFYEQYF

V gene: TRBV7-3
J gene: TRBJ2-5
D gene: TRBD2
clone size: NA
CDR3 DNA: TGTGCCAGCAGCTCAGCGGGGGGGCTAGAGACCCAGTACTTC
CDR3 protein: CASSSAGGLETQYF